These T cell receptor beta chains were read from a single sample in a study of spatial heterogeneity in lung cancer. TCRdb reprocessed the 5' RACE reads via MiXCR and lists one record per CDR3 protein. The sample has some 38,000 distinct CDR3 sequences, approximately 7.5% seen once. The sequencing here drew on PBMCs, taken at surgery. Receptors originate from a male donor with early-stage non-small cell lung cancer. Both conserved end residues are part of each CDR3. A D gene is named only where the DNA matches it firmly. Where a row states a size, it is once, few, many or the class of an expanded clone; other rows omit it.

J	D	V	size	DNA	CDR3
TRBJ2-5	TRBD2	TRBV6-5	many	TGTGCCAGCAGTTACTCCGGACTAGCGGGGTTCCAAGAGACCCAGTACTTC	CASSYSGLAGFQETQYF
TRBJ2-1	TRBD2	TRBV19	-	TGTGCCAGTAGTATGTTGGGACTAGCGGTAAACAATGAGCAGTTCTTC	CASSMLGLAVNNEQFF
TRBJ2-1	TRBD2	TRBV24-1	many	TGTGCCACCAGTGATAATTCGGGACTAGCGGGTGGCGATGAGCAGTTCTTC	CATSDNSGLAGGDEQFF
TRBJ1-5	-	TRBV5-1	many	TGCGCCAGCAGCCGGGACGGAGGAAATAGCAATCAGCCCCAGCATTTT	CASSRDGGNSNQPQHF
TRBJ2-2	-	TRBV6-5	few	TGTGCCAGCAGCATGAGTGTTGGGGAGCTGTTTTTT	CASSMSVGELFF
TRBJ2-1	-	TRBV3-1	many	TGTGCCAGCAGCCAAGGGAGCACCTACAATGAGCAGTTCTTC	CASSQGSTYNEQFF
TRBJ2-1	-	TRBV27	many	TGTGCCAGCAGTTTTGGGCGGTTCAATGAGCAGTTCTTC	CASSFGRFNEQFF
TRBJ1-6	-	TRBV29-1	many	TGCAGCGTTGAGGAGTCCTATAATTCACCCCTCCACTTT	CSVEESYNSPLHF
TRBJ2-1	-	TRBV28	many	TGTGCCAGCTCGTGGGTCCGTTGGGAGCAGTTCTTC	CASSWVRWEQFF
TRBJ2-1	TRBD2	TRBV19	many	TGTGCCAGTAGTCGCTCGGTGGGACTAGCGGGCAATGAGCAGTTCTTC	CASSRSVGLAGNEQFF
TRBJ2-2	-	TRBV5-1	-	TGCGCCAGCAGCTCTACAGGGCCCGGGGAGCTGTTTTTT	CASSSTGPGELFF
TRBJ2-3	TRBD1	TRBV6-6	few	TGTGCCAGCAGTCCAGACAGGGGGGAACCAAGCACAGATACGCAGTATTTT	CASSPDRGEPSTDTQYF
TRBJ1-1	-	TRBV12-3/TRBV12-4	many	TGTGCCAGCAGTTTAGAGAGGGGGAGGGCAGGGCATAATGAAGCTTTCTTT	CASSLERGRAGHNEAFF
TRBJ1-4	-	TRBV6-5	few	TGTGCCAGCAGTTACGAGAGGGGGGCTAATGAAAAACTGTTTTTT	CASSYERGANEKLFF
TRBJ2-1	-	TRBV10-3	-	TGTGCCATCAGTGAGTTGCCGGGACTGGGAAAAATGAGCTCCTACAATGAGCAGTTCTTC	CAISELPGLGKMSSYNEQFF
TRBJ2-3	-	TRBV21-1	few	TGTGCCAGCAGCAATGTGCAAGTAGCGGGAGGGGGAGATACGCAGTATTTT	CASSNVQVAGGGDTQYF
TRBJ2-1	-	TRBV18	many	TGTGCCAGCTCAAGGAGTAGGGGCACGGACAATGAGCAGTTCTTC	CASSRSRGTDNEQFF
TRBJ2-3	-	TRBV3-2	few	TGTGCCAGCACCTCTTGGCCCAGGAGGAGGCAGGCAGATACGCAGTATTTT	CASTSWPRRRQADTQYF
TRBJ2-5	-	TRBV28	-	TGTGCCAGCAGTCAGCACCGGGACCAGGAAGAGACCCAGTACTTC	CASSQHRDQEETQYF
TRBJ1-2	TRBD1	TRBV7-2	many	TGTGCCAGCAGCTTCCCGGACAGGGTCTATGGCTACACCTTC	CASSFPDRVYGYTF
TRBJ1-2	TRBD1	TRBV18	few	TGTGCCAGCAGGGGGCCCTCGGACTATGGCTACACCTTC	CASRGPSDYGYTF
TRBJ2-1	-	TRBV5-1	many	TGCGCCAGCAGCTTAGGACCTACGGGTAATGAGCAGTTCTTC	CASSLGPTGNEQFF
TRBJ2-1	TRBD2	TRBV5-4	many	TGTGCCAGCAGCTTGGTAGCGGGGGTCTACAATGAGCAGTTCTTC	CASSLVAGVYNEQFF
TRBJ2-3	-	TRBV29-1	many	TGCAGCGCCGTCAGGATAAGGGTCACAGATACGCAGTATTTT	CSAVRIRVTDTQYF
TRBJ1-1	TRBD1	TRBV7-9	many	TGTGCCAGCAGCTTAGCGACAGGGGACGCCATGAACACTGAAGCTTTCTTT	CASSLATGDAMNTEAFF
TRBJ1-1	-	TRBV7-9	many	TGTGCCAGCAGGCAGGGAACTGAAGCTTTCTTT	CASRQGTEAFF
TRBJ1-5	TRBD1	TRBV6-1	-	TGTGCCACCAGAACCCGACAGGGTGACAATCAGCCCCAGCATTTT	CATRTRQGDNQPQHF
TRBJ2-1	-	TRBV7-3	few	TGTGCCAGCAGCCCGGGACTTCTAGATTACAATGAGCAGTTCTTC	CASSPGLLDYNEQFF
TRBJ2-1	-	TRBV11-2	few	TGTGCCAGCAGCTTAGGGGGGGTATCGAGCTCCTACAATGAGCAGTTCTTC	CASSLGGVSSSYNEQFF
TRBJ1-2	-	TRBV5-6	-	TGTGCCAGCAGCTGGGCAAATGGCTACACCTTC	CASSWANGYTF
TRBJ2-1	TRBD1	TRBV7-3	-	TGTGCCAGCAGCCTAACAGGGGGGACAGGGGTCAATGAGCAGTTCTTC	CASSLTGGTGVNEQFF
TRBJ2-1	-	TRBV9	many	TGTGCCAGCAGCCCCCAAAAGAGCTTTTCTAGCAATGAGCAGTTCTTC	CASSPQKSFSSNEQFF
TRBJ1-5	TRBD1	TRBV6-6	-	TGTGCCAGCAGTTACTCGCAGGGGGAGGATGGTCAGCCCCAGCATTTT	CASSYSQGEDGQPQHF